This TCR beta chain is drawn from a study of blood T cell repertoires in COVID-19. On the study more broadly: Researchers got acute and convalescent COVID-19 samples from the United States, Italy and Spain. The analysed material was cDNA or gDNA that came from T cells, B-cell-depleted T cells, or PBMCs.

In the study's own analysis: Reference gene primer amplification gave nucleated cell count estimates. This table comes from immunoSEQ multiplex PCR, and its TCRdb copy is limited to in-frame clones, with some not included. Clone size and V and J calls were adopted from that table, with D and trimming inferred from the DNA. The sample holds some 210,000 clones, roughly 88% seen once. The CDR3 runs 14 residues. With V trimmed by 4 bases and J by 2 bases, 5 bases remained unmatched. Germline V gene lookup returns CDR1 MGHDK and CDR2 SYGVNS. This rearrangement joins TRBV25-1 to TRBJ2-7, with 7 bases identical to TRBD1. This receptor was obtained from a woman aged 40 to 50 who had recovered from COVID-19. Sequencing was done on a sample of peripheral blood. The CDR3 DNA sequence: TGTGCCAGCAGTGGCCGGGACAGAGCCTACGAGCAGTACTTC. It codes for CASSGRDRAYEQYF.